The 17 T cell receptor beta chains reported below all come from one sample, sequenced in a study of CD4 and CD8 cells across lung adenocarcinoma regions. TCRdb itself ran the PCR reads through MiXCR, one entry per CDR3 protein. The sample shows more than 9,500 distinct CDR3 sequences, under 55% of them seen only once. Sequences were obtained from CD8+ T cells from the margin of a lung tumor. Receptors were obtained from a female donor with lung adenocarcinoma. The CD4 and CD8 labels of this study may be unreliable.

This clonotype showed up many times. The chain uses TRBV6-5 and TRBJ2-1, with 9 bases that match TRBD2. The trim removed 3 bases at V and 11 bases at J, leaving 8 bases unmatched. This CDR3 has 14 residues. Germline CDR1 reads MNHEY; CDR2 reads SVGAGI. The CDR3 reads CASSYSSGDSKQFF. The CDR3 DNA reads TGTGCCAGCAGTTATTCTAGCGGGGATTCTAAGCAGTTCTTC.

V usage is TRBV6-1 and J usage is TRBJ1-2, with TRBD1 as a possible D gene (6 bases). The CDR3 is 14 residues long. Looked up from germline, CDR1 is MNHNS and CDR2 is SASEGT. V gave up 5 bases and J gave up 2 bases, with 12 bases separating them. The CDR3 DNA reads TGTGCCAGCAGTACCTCCACAGGGAACTATGGCTACACCTTC. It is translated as CASSTSTGNYGYTF.

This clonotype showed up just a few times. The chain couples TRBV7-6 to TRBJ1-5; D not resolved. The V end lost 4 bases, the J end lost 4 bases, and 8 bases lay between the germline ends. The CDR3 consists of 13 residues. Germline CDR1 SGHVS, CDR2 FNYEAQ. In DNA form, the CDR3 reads TGTGCCAGCAGCTCCCATCCGAATCAGCCCCAGCATTTT. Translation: CASSSHPNQPQHF.

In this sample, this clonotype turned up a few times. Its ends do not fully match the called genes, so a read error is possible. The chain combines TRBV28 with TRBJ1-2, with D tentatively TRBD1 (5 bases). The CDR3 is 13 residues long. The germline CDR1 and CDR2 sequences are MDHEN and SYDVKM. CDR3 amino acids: CVSRSGWISGYTF. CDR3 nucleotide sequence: TGTGTCAGCAGATCAGGGTGGATCTCTGGCTACACCTTC.

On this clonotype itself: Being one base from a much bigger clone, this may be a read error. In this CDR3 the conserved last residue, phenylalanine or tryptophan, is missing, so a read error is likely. The CDR3 sequence is CASSDGFYEQYL. CDR3 coding DNA: TGCGCCAGCAGCGACGGGTTCTACGAGCAGTACTTA. J is TRBJ2-1 and V is TRBV5-1; the D is unclear. TRBJ2-7 matches the DNA end more closely, so the J call is doubtful. There are 12 residues in the CDR3. Per germline, CDR1 SGHRS and CDR2 YFSETQ.

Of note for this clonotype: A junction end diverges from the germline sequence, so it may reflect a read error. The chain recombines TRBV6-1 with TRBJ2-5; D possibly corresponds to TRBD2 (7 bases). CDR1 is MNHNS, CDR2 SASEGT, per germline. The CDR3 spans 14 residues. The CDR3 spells CASRGGRAQDTQYF. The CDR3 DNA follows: TGTGCGAGCCGCGGGGGCCGAGCCCAAGACACCCAGTACTTC.

The CDR3 here is CASSQGAGGATGNEQFF. CDR3 nucleotide sequence: TGTGCCAGCAGCCAAGGGGCCGGGGGGGCTACGGGCAATGAGCAGTTCTTC. The V gene is TRBV4-2, the J gene TRBJ2-1; TRBD2 aligns across 8 bases. CDR3 length equals 17 residues. Germline assignment: CDR1 LGHNA and CDR2 YNFKEQ. Germline trimming cut 1 base from V and 6 bases from J; bases unmatched to any gene: 11.

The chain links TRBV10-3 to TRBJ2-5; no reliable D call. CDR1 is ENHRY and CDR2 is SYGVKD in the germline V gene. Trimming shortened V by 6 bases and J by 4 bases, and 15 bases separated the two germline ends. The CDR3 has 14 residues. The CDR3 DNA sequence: TGTGCCATCAGAAAGCGCCGGCACCCAGAGACCCAGTACTTC. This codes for CAIRKRRHPETQYF.

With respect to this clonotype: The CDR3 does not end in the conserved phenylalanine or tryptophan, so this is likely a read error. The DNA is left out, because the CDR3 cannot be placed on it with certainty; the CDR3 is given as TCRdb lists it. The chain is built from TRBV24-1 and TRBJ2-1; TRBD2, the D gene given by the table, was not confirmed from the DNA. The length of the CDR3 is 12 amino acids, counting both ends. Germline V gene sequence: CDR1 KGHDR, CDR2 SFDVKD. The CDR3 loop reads CAPSGPLTQPKG.

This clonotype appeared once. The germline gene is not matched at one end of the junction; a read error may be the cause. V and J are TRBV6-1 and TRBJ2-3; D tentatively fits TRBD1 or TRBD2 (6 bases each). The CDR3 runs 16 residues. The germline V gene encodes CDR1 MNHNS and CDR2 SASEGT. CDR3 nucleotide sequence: TGTGCCAGCGGGGGGCGCGGGCACCGAGCCACAGATACCCAGTATTTC. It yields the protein CASGGRGHRATDTQYF.

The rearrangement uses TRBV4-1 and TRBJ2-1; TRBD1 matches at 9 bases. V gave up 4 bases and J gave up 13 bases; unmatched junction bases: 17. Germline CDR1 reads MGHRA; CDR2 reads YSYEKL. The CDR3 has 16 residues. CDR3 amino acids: CASSLTQGAGFGDQFF. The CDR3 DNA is TGCGCCAGCAGCCTTACACAGGGGGCGGGTTTTGGTGACCAGTTCTTC.

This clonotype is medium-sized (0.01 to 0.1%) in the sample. The CDR3 nucleotides read TGTGCCAGCAGTGAAAACGAGAATCAGCCCCAGCATTTT. The encoded protein is CASSENENQPQHF. This sequence joins TRBV6-1 and TRBJ1-5; no clear D gene. CDR3 size: 13 residues. Trimming took 2 bases from V and 4 from J, leaving 6 bases between them. Germline V gene data show CDR1 as MNHNS and CDR2 as SASEGT.

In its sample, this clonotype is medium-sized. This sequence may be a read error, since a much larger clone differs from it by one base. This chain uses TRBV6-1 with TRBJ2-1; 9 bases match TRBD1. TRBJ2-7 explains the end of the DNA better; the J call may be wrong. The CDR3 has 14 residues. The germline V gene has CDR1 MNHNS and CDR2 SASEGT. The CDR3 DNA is TGTGCCAGCTCCCGGGACAGGGCTTACAATGAGCAGTACTTC. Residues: CASSRDRAYNEQYF.

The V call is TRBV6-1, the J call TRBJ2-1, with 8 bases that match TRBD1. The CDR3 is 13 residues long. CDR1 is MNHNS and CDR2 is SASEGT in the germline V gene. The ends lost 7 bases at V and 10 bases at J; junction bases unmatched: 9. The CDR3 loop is CASKGQGSYEQFF. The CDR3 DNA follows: TGTGCCAGCAAAGGACAGGGATCCTACGAGCAGTTCTTC.

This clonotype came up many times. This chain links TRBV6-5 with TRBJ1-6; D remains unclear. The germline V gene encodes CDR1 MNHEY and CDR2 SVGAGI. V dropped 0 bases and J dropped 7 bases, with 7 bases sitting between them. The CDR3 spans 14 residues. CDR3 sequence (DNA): TGTGCCAGCAGTTACTCACCGGAAAATTCACCCCTCCACTTT. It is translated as CASSYSPENSPLHF.

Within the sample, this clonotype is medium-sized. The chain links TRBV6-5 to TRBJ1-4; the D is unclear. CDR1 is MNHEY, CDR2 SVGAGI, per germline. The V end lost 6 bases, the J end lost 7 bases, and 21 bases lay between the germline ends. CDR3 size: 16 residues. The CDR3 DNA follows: TGTGCCAGCAGCGCCGAGAGAGGGCAAGGTTCTGAAAAACTGTTTTTT. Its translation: CASSAERGQGSEKLFF.

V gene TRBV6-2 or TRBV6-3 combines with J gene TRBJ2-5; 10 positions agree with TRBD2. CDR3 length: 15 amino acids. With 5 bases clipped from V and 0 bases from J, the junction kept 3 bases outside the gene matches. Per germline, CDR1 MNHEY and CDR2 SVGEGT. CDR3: CASSPGTSDQETQYF. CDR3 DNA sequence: TGTGCCAGCAGTCCCGGGACTAGCGACCAAGAGACCCAGTACTTC.